Presented here are 23 T cell receptor beta chains from one specimen sequenced in a study of T-cell memory formation after mild COVID-19. Via MiXCR, TCRdb re-called the 5' RACE reads, giving one row per CDR3 protein. The table shows approximately 290,000 distinct CDR3 sequences, with just under 20% occurring only once. The sample was PBMCs or a T cell subset sorted from them (not recorded which). The receptors were gathered from a man between 18 and 29 years old who had mild COVID-19 (a few samples of this study predate the infection). Cell type and time point are not known.

This clonotype was recorded a few times. The rearrangement uses TRBV20-1 and TRBJ2-7; 8 bases align to TRBD2. The germline V gene encodes CDR1 DFQATT and CDR2 SNEGSKA (reference sequence). The CDR3 runs to 14 residues. The junction had 10 bases not matched to a gene; V was cut back by 6 bases and J by 3 bases. As DNA, the CDR3 is TGCAGTGCACCCCGGGGGACTAGTGTCTACGAGCAGTACGTC. Encoded protein: CSAPRGTSVYEQYV.

V gene TRBV19 combines with J gene TRBJ2-3; D unresolved. Germline V gives CDR1 LNHDA, CDR2 SQIVND (reference sequence). The CDR3 runs 13 residues. The V end was cut by 7 bases, the J end by 2 bases, with 10 bases between. CDR3 protein: CASTTDHTDTQYF. The DNA for the CDR3 is TGTGCCAGTACCACCGACCACACAGATACGCAGTATTTT.

This clonotype was counted a few times. The chain uses TRBV18 and TRBJ2-3, with TRBD2 matching 8 bases. CDR1 is KGHSH, CDR2 LQKENI, per germline. J lost 4 bases, V lost 2 bases, and 11 bases had no gene match. The CDR3 runs 17 residues. The CDR3 DNA reads as TGTGCCAGCTCACCAAGGATCCAGCGGGGGAACCCAGATACGCAGTATTTT. This sequence encodes CASSPRIQRGNPDTQYF.

V and J are TRBV9 and TRBJ2-2; D not resolved. Per the germline V gene, CDR1 is SGDLS and CDR2 is YYNGEE. This CDR3 has 13 residues. V lost 1 base to trimming and J lost 4 bases, with 5 bases between them. The CDR3 region is CASSVWTTGELFF. DNA of the CDR3: TGTGCCAGCAGCGTATGGACCACCGGGGAGCTGTTTTTT.

This clonotype was seen more than once but under ten times. The genes are TRBV9 and TRBJ2-1, with D perhaps matching TRBD2 (5 bases). Germline V gives CDR1 SGDLS, CDR2 YYNGEE. The CDR3 consists of 15 residues. V was pared by 0 bases and J by 8 bases, with 15 bases between. CDR3 nucleotides: TGTGCCAGCAGCGTAGAGGGCCGGGGATGGGATGAGCAGTTCTTC. Its translation is CASSVEGRGWDEQFF.

The chain links TRBV7-6 to TRBJ1-3, with 7 bases that match TRBD1. The CDR3 sequence is 15 residues long. Trimming removed 2 bases from V and 3 bases from J; junction bases left unmatched: 4. CDR1 and CDR2 from the germline V gene are SGHVS and FNYEAQ. CDR3 sequence: CASSLNQGDGNTIYF. CDR3 sequence (DNA): TGTGCCAGCAGCTTAAACCAGGGGGATGGAAACACCATATATTTT.

The chain couples TRBV5-1 to TRBJ2-1; maybe TRBD1 (5 bases). The V end lost 4 bases, the J end lost 2 bases, and 13 bases lay between the germline ends. The CDR3 length is 15 residues. CDR1 is SGHRS, CDR2 YFSETQ, per germline. CDR3 loop: CASSVYIGAYNEQFF. Written as DNA, the CDR3 is TGCGCCAGCAGCGTGTATATAGGGGCCTACAATGAGCAGTTCTTC.

This clonotype was seen only a few times. The chain links TRBV2 to TRBJ1-2; the match to TRBD1 covers 8 bases. There are 15 residues in the CDR3. V trimming: 3 bases; J trimming: 8 bases; junction bases outside the gene matches: 11. Looked up from germline, CDR1 is SNHLY and CDR2 is FYNNEI. The DNA of the CDR3 is TGTGCCAGCAGTGATATCCCAGGGGGCGCCGGGGGCTACACCTTC. Its translation is CASSDIPGGAGGYTF. Drawing the rest from reference TRBV2 and TRBJ1-2, the complete variable domain is EPEVTQTPSHQVTQMGQEVILRCVPISNHLYFYWYRQILGQKVEFLVSFYNNEISEKSEIFDDQFSVERPDGSNFTLKIRSTKLEDSAMYFCASSDIPGGAGGYTFGSGTRLTVV.

CDR3 coding DNA: TGTGCCAGCAGTTTCGGTACAGGGACCACAGATACGCAGTATTTT. This encodes CASSFGTGTTDTQYF. The chain links TRBV28 to TRBJ2-3; possibly TRBD1 for D (6 bases). The CDR3 is made up of 15 amino acids. Germline CDR1 reads MDHEN; CDR2 reads SYDVKM. V lost 3 bases, J lost 2 bases, and 12 bases lay in between.

The chain couples TRBV19 to TRBJ1-5; TRBD1 matches 8 bases. The trim removed 5 bases at V and 3 bases at J, leaving 9 bases unmatched. This CDR3 has 16 residues. Germline CDR1 and CDR2: LNHDA and SQIVND (reference sequence). The CDR3 protein is CASSVSGTGVNQPQHF. CDR3 bases: TGTGCCAGTAGTGTTTCCGGGACAGGAGTCAATCAGCCCCAGCATTTT.

The V call is TRBV19, the J call TRBJ1-5, with a tentative D call TRBD1 (5 bases). V lost 1 base to trimming and J lost 4 bases, with 17 bases between them. This CDR3 is built from 17 residues. CDR1 is LNHDA and CDR2 is SQIVND in the germline V gene (reference sequence). CDR3 bases: TGTGCCAGTAGTATAGGGGGGGTCCGCAAGCGGAATCAGCCCCAGCATTTT. The encoded protein is CASSIGGVRKRNQPQHF. The full variable domain, completed using reference TRBV19 and TRBJ1-5, is DGGITQSPKYLFRKEGQNVTLSCEQNLNHDAMYWYRQDPGQGLRLIYYSQIVNDFQKGDIAEGYSVSREKKESFPLTVTSAQKNPTAFYLCASSIGGVRKRNQPQHFGDGTRLSIL.

In DNA, the CDR3 is TGTGCCAGCAGGCCGAGGACATCTAGCACAGATACGCAGTATTTT. Amino acid sequence: CASRPRTSSTDTQYF. The gene calls are TRBV6-2 or TRBV6-3 and TRBJ2-3; a weak D match, TRBD1 (5 bases). V lost 6 bases to trimming and J lost 0 bases, with 13 bases between them. This CDR3 is built from 15 residues. Germline V gene data show CDR1 as MNHEY and CDR2 as SVGEGT.

The chain links TRBV7-2 to TRBJ2-3; 13 bases map to TRBD2. The CDR3 spans 17 residues. The V gene's germline CDR1 is SGHTA and CDR2 FQGNSA. The ends lost 3 bases at V and 1 base at J; junction bases unmatched: 4. The CDR3 DNA sequence: TGTGCCAGCAGCTTTTTGACTAGCGGGGGGCGCACAGATACGCAGTATTTT. This encodes CASSFLTSGGRTDTQYF.

There are a few counts of this clonotype. V and J are TRBV7-2 and TRBJ1-1; no reliable D call. Trimming left V 1 base short and J 1 base short, with 7 bases between. The CDR3 covers 14 residues. The V gene's germline CDR1 is SGHTA and CDR2 FQGNSA. CDR3 loop: CASSLVFGNTEAFF. CDR3 nucleotides: TGTGCCAGCAGCTTAGTTTTTGGGAACACTGAAGCTTTCTTT.

By share, this clonotype counts as medium-sized (0.01 to 0.1%). The V gene is TRBV9, the J gene TRBJ1-1, with unresolved D. V was shortened by 0 bases and J by 4 bases, with 7 bases between the two germline ends. Germline CDR1 is SGDLS and CDR2 is YYNGEE. The CDR3 covers 13 residues. DNA for the CDR3: TGTGCCAGCAGCGTAGGGACGGGCACTGAAGCTTTCTTT. As protein: CASSVGTGTEAFF. Together with reference TRBV9 and TRBJ1-1, the CDR3 gives the full variable domain: DSGVTQTPKHLITATGQRVTLRCSPRSGDLSVYWYQQSLDQGLQFLIQYYNGEERAKGNILERFSAQQFPDLHSELNLSSLELGDSALYFCASSVGTGTEAFFGQGTRLTVV.

The V call is TRBV18, the J call TRBJ2-5; D uncertain. The CDR3 has 15 residues. Trimming removed 2 bases from V and 1 base from J, with 11 bases in between. CDR1 KGHSH and CDR2 LQKENI come from the germline V gene. The CDR3, as DNA: TGTGCCAGCTCACCAACCAGGCAAGCCCAAGAGACCCAGTACTTC. Translation: CASSPTRQAQETQYF.

The V call is TRBV28, the J call TRBJ2-7; D remains unclear. V lost 10 bases to trimming and J lost 6 bases, with 19 bases between them. The germline CDR1 and CDR2 sequences are MDHEN and SYDVKM. The CDR3 consists of 13 residues. CDR3 sequence: CATIVRVGGEQYF. The DNA for the CDR3 is TGTGCCACTATCGTTAGGGTCGGCGGCGAGCAGTACTTC.

This chain uses TRBV25-1 with TRBJ2-7, with a tentative D call TRBD1 (6 bases). The CDR3 runs to 15 residues. V lost 2 bases and J lost 1, with 12 bases in between. Germline CDR1 MGHDK, CDR2 SYGVNS. The CDR3 protein is CASSEPGHLSYEQYF. The CDR3 DNA reads TGTGCCAGCAGTGAACCGGGACACCTATCCTACGAGCAGTACTTC.

The chain recombines TRBV13 with TRBJ2-2, with 9 bases aligning to TRBD1. CDR1 and CDR2 from the germline V gene are PRHDT and FYEKMQ (reference sequence). Germline trimming cut 5 bases from V and 7 bases from J; bases unmatched to any gene: 8. This CDR3 spans 15 amino acids. The CDR3: CASSTRDRAHGELFF. The CDR3 bases are TGTGCCAGCAGCACCCGGGACAGGGCTCACGGGGAGCTGTTTTTT.

V is TRBV5-1 and J is TRBJ2-1; 7 bases agree with TRBD2. This CDR3 spans 16 amino acids. The V gene's germline CDR1 is SGHRS and CDR2 YFSETQ. With 3 bases clipped from V and 13 bases from J, the junction kept 19 bases outside the gene matches. CDR3 loop: CASSWLWGAGRTFQFF. The CDR3 DNA sequence: TGCGCCAGCAGCTGGCTTTGGGGAGCGGGGCGGACCTTCCAGTTCTTC.

The rearrangement joins TRBV18 to TRBJ2-7; 9 bases are a match to TRBD1. Per the germline V gene, CDR1 is KGHSH and CDR2 is LQKENI. This CDR3 contains 15 residues. With V trimmed by 4 bases and J by 5 bases, 9 bases remained unmatched. CDR3 region: CASSRRDRVSHEQYF. The CDR3 region has the DNA TGTGCCAGCTCACGAAGGGACAGGGTCTCTCACGAGCAGTACTTC.

This chain links TRBV5-6 with TRBJ2-7, with D unresolved. Germline lookup yields CDR1 SGHDT and CDR2 YYEEEE. This CDR3 contains 13 residues. Trimming left V 4 bases short and J 3 bases short, with 11 bases between. CDR3 nucleotide sequence: TGTGCCAGCAGCCAAAGGACCAGCTACGAGCAGTACTTC. As protein: CASSQRTSYEQYF.

In this sample, this clonotype turned up a few times. J is TRBJ2-1 and V is TRBV5-1; the match to TRBD1 covers 11 bases. The CDR3 contains 18 residues. V shed 4 bases and J 3 bases; nucleotides not matched to a gene: 12. The germline V gene encodes CDR1 SGHRS and CDR2 YFSETQ. The CDR3 sequence is CASSPSSYGTGGYNEQFF. In DNA, the CDR3 is TGCGCCAGCAGCCCCTCGTCGTATGGGACAGGGGGCTACAATGAGCAGTTCTTC.